The 27 T cell receptor beta chains in this list originate from one sample, sequenced in a study of blood T cells in healthy people across ages. A second PCR of roughly 7 to 11 cycles used a sample-barcoded 5' primer and a J-beta primer mix. TCRdb re-called the 5' RACE reads through MiXCR, storing one row per CDR3 protein. Counted here are about 700,000 distinct CDR3 sequences, approximately 31% occurring once; the ten biggest clones make up roughly 14%. Source material: blood. The source is a woman older than 75 in good health.

This clonotype was seen at least ten times. The chain carries TRBV7-2 and TRBJ2-1; 7 positions match TRBD2. Looked up from germline, CDR1 is SGHTA and CDR2 is FQGNSA. The CDR3 totals 14 residues. The junction had 4 bases not matched to a gene; V was cut back by 3 bases and J by 5 bases. In nucleotides, the CDR3 is TGTGCCAGCAGCTTGCCCGGGACTAACAATGAGCAGTTCTTC. Translated, it gives CASSLPGTNNEQFF.

This clonotype was seen ten or more times. The chain employs TRBV4-3 and TRBJ2-7; either TRBD1 or TRBD2 may supply D (5 bases each). The CDR3 spans 15 residues. Per germline, CDR1 LGHNA and CDR2 YSLEER. V gave up 4 bases and J gave up 2 bases, with 15 bases separating them. The CDR3 sequence: CASSRGEDRPYEQYF. The DNA of the CDR3 is TGCGCCAGCAGCCGAGGGGAAGACCGACCCTACGAGCAGTACTTC.

This clonotype was seen many times. The chain uses TRBV29-1 and TRBJ2-7; D perhaps matches TRBD2 (6 bases). The length of the CDR3 is 15 residues. V was cut by 5 bases and J by 0 bases, with 17 bases left in between. From germline, CDR1 is SQVTM and CDR2 ANQGSEA. The CDR3 DNA sequence: TGCAGCGTTACTGTCTTCGGGGGAAGCTCCTACGAGCAGTACTTC. This codes for CSVTVFGGSSYEQYF.

This clonotype turned up a few times. The gene calls are TRBV20-1 and TRBJ1-6, with D unresolved. The CDR3 sequence is 13 residues long. V gave up 3 bases and J gave up 6 bases, with 9 bases separating them. In germline, CDR1 is DFQATT, CDR2 SNEGSKA (reference sequence). The chain's CDR3 is CSARANTNSPLHF. In DNA, the CDR3 is TGCAGTGCTAGGGCGAACACTAATTCACCCCTCCACTTT.

At least ten counts were recorded for this clonotype. J is TRBJ2-1 and V is TRBV4-3, with D perhaps assigned TRBD1 or TRBD2 (6 bases each). The CDR3 length is 13 residues. The V and J ends lost 1 base and 10 bases respectively, with 11 bases between them. Looked up from germline, CDR1 is LGHNA and CDR2 is YSLEER. CDR3 sequence reads: CASSQVGGHEQFF. CDR3 bases: TGCGCCAGCAGCCAAGTAGGGGGGCACGAGCAGTTCTTC.

This clonotype was recorded many times. The CDR3 DNA reads as TGCAGTGCTAGAGATTCGCAGGCCGCGTCTAACTATGGCTACACCTTC. Translating it yields CSARDSQAASNYGYTF. The chain employs TRBV20-1 and TRBJ1-2; no firm D call. This CDR3 has 16 residues. V was trimmed by 0 bases and J by 0 bases, leaving 14 bases between them. The V gene's germline CDR1 is DFQATT and CDR2 SNEGSKA (reference sequence).

The V and J genes are TRBV11-2 and TRBJ1-3; TRBD1 aligns across 9 bases. CDR3 length: 15 amino acids. CDR1 and CDR2 from the germline V gene are SGHAT and FQNNGV. The trim removed 5 bases at V and 4 bases at J, leaving 6 bases unmatched. The CDR3 protein is CASSKQGAFGNTIYF. CDR3 coding DNA: TGTGCCAGCAGCAAACAGGGGGCGTTCGGAAACACCATATATTTT.

On this clonotype: The junction does not match germline at one end; this may be a read error. The CDR3 sequence is CASSSRDRVVTDAQYF. The CDR3 nucleotides are TGTGCCAGCAGTTCCCGGGACAGGGTTGTCACAGATGCGCAGTATTTT. V usage is TRBV12-3 or TRBV12-4 and J usage is TRBJ2-3, with 9 nucleotides matching TRBD1. The CDR3 is made up of 16 amino acids.

The genes are TRBV20-1 and TRBJ1-5, with 8 positions matching TRBD1. The germline CDR1 and CDR2 sequences are DFQATT and SNEGSKA (reference sequence). The CDR3 runs to 15 residues. The V gene end was trimmed by 6 bases and the J gene end by 1 base; junction bases not matched to a gene: 8. The CDR3 region has the DNA TGCAGTGCCGAGCCGGGACAGGCAAGCAATCAGCCCCAGCATTTT. It is translated as CSAEPGQASNQPQHF.

Comments on this clonotype: Germline and junction disagree at one end, which may indicate a read error. The chain carries TRBV30 and TRBJ2-5, with 10 bases that match TRBD1. Germline CDR1 and CDR2: GTSNPN and SVGIG (reference sequence). The CDR3 extends over 16 amino acids. The CDR3 nucleotides read TGTGCCTGGAGTGTACCGACAGGGGGCCCCTGGGAGACCCAGTACTTT. This gives the protein CAWSVPTGGPWETQYF.

This clonotype was picked up one time. This sequence joins TRBV3-1 and TRBJ1-5; D unresolved. CDR1 and CDR2 from the germline V gene are LGHDT and YNNKEL (reference sequence). The CDR3 spans 14 residues. Trimming left V 6 bases short and J 5 bases short, with 14 bases between. The CDR3 spells CASRSHEGDQPQHF. The CDR3 DNA is TGTGCCAGCAGGTCCCATGAGGGTGATCAGCCCCAGCATTTT.

The V gene is TRBV7-2, the J gene TRBJ1-2; TRBD1 agrees at 9 bases. The V gene's germline CDR1 is SGHTA and CDR2 FQGNSA. The J segment lost 6 bases and the V segment lost 5 bases, leaving 7 bases of the junction unmatched. The CDR3 has 14 residues. CDR3 protein: CASSLLWDRDGYTF. For the CDR3, the DNA is TGTGCCAGCAGCCTTCTTTGGGACAGGGATGGCTACACCTTC.

Concerning this clonotype itself: Being one base from a much bigger clone, this may be a read error. The rearrangement uses TRBV6-5 and TRBJ1-5, with D hard to call. This CDR3 has 13 residues. CDR1 and CDR2 (germline): MNHEY, SVGAGI. V was clipped by 6 bases and J by 0 bases, with 6 bases between them. Here the CDR3 DNA reads TGTGCCAGCAGGGTCCGTAGCAATCAGCCCCAGCATTTT. The encoded protein is CASRVRSNQPQHF.

Turning to this clonotype: Being one base from a much bigger clone, this may be a read error. V is TRBV2 and J is TRBJ2-1, with D unclear. The CDR3 runs to 14 residues. The germline CDR1 and CDR2 sequences are SNHLY and FYNNEI. In DNA form, the CDR3 reads TGTGTCAGCAGTGAAGTGTCTGGAAGCAATGAGCAGTTCTTC. Residues: CVSSEVSGSNEQFF.

This clonotype was counted at least ten times. The chain recombines TRBV27 with TRBJ2-1; D is tentatively TRBD1 or TRBD2 (6 bases each). The CDR3 covers 15 residues. Germline values: CDR1 MNHEY, CDR2 SMNVEV (reference sequence). Trimming cost V 5 bases and J 1 base, with 12 bases left between them. CDR3 DNA: TGTGCCAGCAGTCGGGGGACAAGGTCCTACAATGAGCAGTTCTTC. Amino acid sequence: CASSRGTRSYNEQFF.

The rearrangement uses TRBV5-1 and TRBJ2-1; maybe TRBD2 (5 bases). The V gene lost 0 bases and the J gene lost 8 bases, with 9 bases spanning the gap. Germline CDR1 SGHRS, CDR2 YFSETQ. This CDR3 comprises 13 residues. The CDR3 protein is CASSLEGSDEQFF. CDR3 nucleotide sequence: TGCGCCAGCAGCTTGGAAGGGAGTGATGAGCAGTTCTTC.

On this clonotype itself: A much larger clone is a single base away; this may be a read error. The CDR3 reads CTSSQGTSEADEQYF. CDR3 coding DNA: TGTACCAGCAGCCAAGGGACTAGCGAAGCCGACGAGCAGTACTTC. This chain uses TRBV4-2 with TRBJ2-7; 10 nucleotides line up with TRBD2. Looked up from germline, CDR1 is LGHNA and CDR2 is YNFKEQ. The CDR3 totals 15 residues.

Regarding this clonotype: This may stem from a read error, because a much larger clone lies one nucleotide away. The rearrangement uses TRBV5-1 and TRBJ1-5; unclear D gene. This CDR3 is 15 amino acids long. Germline V lookup: CDR1 SGHRS, CDR2 YFSETQ. The V end lost 0 bases, the J end lost 1 base, and 8 bases lay between the germline ends. The CDR3 DNA reads TGCGCCAGCAGCTTGGACAGCAAGAGCAATCAGCCCCAGCATTTT. It specifies CASSLDSKSNQPQHF.

This chain joins TRBV12-5 and TRBJ1-6, with TRBD1 as a possible D gene (6 bases). V shed 6 bases and J shed 0 bases, with 12 bases lying between them. The CDR3 length is 16 residues. The germline gives CDR1 LGHNT, CDR2 FRNRAP. The CDR3 region has the DNA TGTGCTAGTGGACCGGACAGAAGCTCCTATAATTCACCCCTCCACTTT. This sequence encodes CASGPDRSSYNSPLHF.

The chain couples TRBV7-2 to TRBJ2-7, with 10 bases identical to TRBD2. The V and J ends lost 5 bases and 7 bases, in that order; junction bases with no gene match: 11. The CDR3 has 15 amino acids. Germline CDR1 SGHTA, CDR2 FQGNSA. The CDR3 nucleotides read TGTGCCAGCAGCATCACTAGCGGGACCCCCGGGGAGCAGTACTTC. Protein: CASSITSGTPGEQYF. Full variable domain (outside the CDR3, taken from reference TRBV7-2 and TRBJ2-7): GAGVSQSPSNKVTEKGKDVELRCDPISGHTALYWYRQSLGQGLEFLIYFQGNSAPDKSGLPSDRFSAERTGGSVSTLTIQRTQQEDSAVYLCASSITSGTPGEQYFGPGTRLTVT.

The V and J genes are TRBV7-8 and TRBJ1-5; a possible D gene is TRBD1 (5 bases). In germline, CDR1 is SGHVS, CDR2 FQNEAQ. CDR3 size: 16 residues. V was clipped by 1 base and J by 5 bases, with 15 bases between them. In nucleotides, the CDR3 is TGTGCCAGCAGCTTAGTTCCCGGGGCTCTCGATCAGCCCCAGCATTTT. Translated: CASSLVPGALDQPQHF. The whole variable domain, filled in from reference TRBV7-8 and TRBJ1-5, reads GAGVSQSPRYKVAKRGQDVALRCDPISGHVSLFWYQQALGQGPEFLTYFQNEAQLDKSGLPSDRFFAERPEGSVSTLKIQRTQQEDSAVYLCASSLVPGALDQPQHFGDGTRLSIL.

The rearrangement uses TRBV14 and TRBJ2-1, with 9 nucleotides matching TRBD2. There are 18 residues in the CDR3. V lost 0 bases to trimming and J lost 6 bases; unmatched junction nucleotides: 12. Germline V CDR1 and CDR2: SGHDN, FVKESK. The DNA of the CDR3 is TGTGCCAGCAGCCAAGATCCGAGGCGGGGGGGCGCCGCCAATGAGCAGTTCTTC. This translates into CASSQDPRRGGAANEQFF.

V is TRBV6-6 and J is TRBJ1-2; TRBD1 agrees at 7 bases. The V gene's germline CDR1 is MNHNY and CDR2 SVGAGI (reference sequence). With 2 bases clipped from V and 8 bases from J, the junction kept 5 bases outside the gene matches. CDR3 size: 13 residues. CDR3 region: CASSYLTGAGYTF. The DNA of the CDR3 is TGTGCCAGCAGTTACCTAACAGGGGCCGGCTACACCTTC.

This clonotype was counted at least ten times. One base away lies a much larger clone, so this may be a sequencing read error. The gene calls are TRBV5-1 and TRBJ2-1; 8 nucleotides agree with TRBD2. CDR1 and CDR2 from the germline V gene are SGHRS and YFSETQ. Trimming cost V 6 bases and J 2 bases; bases outside gene matches: 7. CDR3 length equals 15 residues. The CDR3 loop is CASNFNGGAYNEQFF. The CDR3, as DNA: TGCGCCAGCAACTTCAACGGGGGGGCCTACAATGAGCAGTTCTTC.

This clonotype was seen ten or more times. This chain links TRBV30 with TRBJ1-1; TRBD1 is a possible D gene (6 bases). This CDR3 has 18 residues. Trimming stripped 3 bases from V and 1 base from J, with 24 bases between. CDR1 GTSNPN and CDR2 SVGIG come from the germline V gene (reference sequence). For the CDR3, the DNA is TGTGCCTGGAGGGCCGGGACACGGGGGTCGAAAGGGAACACTGAAGCTTTCTTT. Translating it yields CAWRAGTRGSKGNTEAFF.

In this sample, this clonotype turned up a few times. Possible read error: a much larger clone is one base away. The V gene is TRBV3-1, the J gene TRBJ2-1; 13 positions match TRBD2. The germline CDR1 and CDR2 sequences are LGHDT and YNNKEL (reference sequence). The length of the CDR3 is 15 residues. J was trimmed by 7 bases and V by 4 bases; bases with no gene match: 4. The CDR3 spells CASSLKLAGGNEQFF. DNA for the CDR3: TGTGCCAGCAGCCTAAAACTAGCGGGGGGGAATGAGCAGTTCTTC.

This clonotype has ten or more counts. The chain employs TRBV4-2 and TRBJ2-3; 7 bases align to TRBD2. V shed 7 bases, J shed 2 bases, and the junction held 9 bases outside the gene matches. CDR3 length: 15 residues. The V gene's germline CDR1 is LGHNA and CDR2 YNFKEQ. CDR3 sequence (DNA): TGTGCCAGCACCACCCAGCGGGGAGACACAGATACGCAGTATTTT. Residues: CASTTQRGDTDTQYF.